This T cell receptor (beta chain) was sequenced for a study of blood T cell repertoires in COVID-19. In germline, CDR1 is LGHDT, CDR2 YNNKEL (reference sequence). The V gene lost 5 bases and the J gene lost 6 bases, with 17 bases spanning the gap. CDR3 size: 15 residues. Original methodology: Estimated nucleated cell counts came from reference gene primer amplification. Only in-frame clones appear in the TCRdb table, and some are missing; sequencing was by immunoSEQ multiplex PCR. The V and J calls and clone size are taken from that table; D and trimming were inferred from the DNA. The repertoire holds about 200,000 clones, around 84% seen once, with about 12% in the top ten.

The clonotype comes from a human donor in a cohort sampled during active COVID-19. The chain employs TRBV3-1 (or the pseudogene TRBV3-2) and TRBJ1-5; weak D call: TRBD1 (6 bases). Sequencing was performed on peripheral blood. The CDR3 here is CASSSRGARSQPQHF. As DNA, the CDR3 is TGTGCCAGCAGCTCTCGGGGGGCGCGTAGTCAGCCCCAGCATTTT.